This T cell receptor (beta chain) was documented in a study of memory CD4+ T cells and cytomegalovirus serostatus (dated by TCRdb to between 2018 and 2020). Broadly, across the study: A total of roughly 33 healthy Belgian adults, of whom 9 were CMV seropositive and approximately 25 were CMV seronegative, were included in the cohort. To replicate a published TCR-based CMV serostatus classifier, the researchers sequenced the CD4+ memory TCRbeta repertoires of a Belgian cohort whose cytomegalovirus serostatus was known. Study-level results and caveats: On the Belgian cohort, the classifier built on the original framework reached a median bootstrapped AUC of roughly 0.96, with a 95% CI of 0.76-1.00. Of under 200 previously reported CMV-associated TCRbeta sequences, about 62 appeared in the CD4+ memory repertoires, each in one to five individuals. CMV serostatus prediction reached a median bootstrapped AUC of about 0.94 with the original framework and about 0.93 with a US-trained random forest. Unlike the original study, which covered naive and memory CD4+ and CD8+ populations, the Belgian study sequenced only CD4+CD45RO+ memory cells. The results were interpreted as suggesting that the CMV-associated TCR signature is largely present in the CD4+ memory repertoire.

A FACSAria II was used to sort memory CD4+ T cells, defined as single viable CD3+CD4+CD8-CD45RO+ cells. To determine CMV serostatus, a Roche Elecsys assay was used that detects serum IgG against CMV pp150, pp28, p38 and p52. Following thawing, total CD4+ T cells were enriched through positive selection using CD4 magnetic microbeads. The samples came from a different study that was designed specifically to examine the CD4+ T cell memory repertoire. Peripheral blood mononuclear cells were isolated and cryopreserved according to standard operating procedures, and serum was kept at -80 degrees C. The staining relied on CD3-PerCP (BW264/56), CD4-APC (RPA-T4), CD45RO-PE (UCHT1) and CD8-Pacific Orange (3B5) antibodies, and Sytox blue was used to exclude non-viable cells. From cysteine to phenylalanine, the CDR3 is 15 amino acids long. The DNA shown is the 45-base CDR3, in frame from base 1. CDR1 and CDR2, looked up from the germline V gene (reference sequence), are SEHNR and FQNEAQ. V trim: 5 bases; J trim: 6 bases; unmatched bases: 8.

Genomic DNA was extracted from sorted cells with the Quick-DNA Microprep Kit. Amplification of TCRbeta DNA was done with the immunoSEQ hsTCRbeta kit, following the protocol from the manufacturer. TCRbeta libraries were sequenced on an Illumina MiSeq instrument. Regarding the original processing steps: Following removal of out-of-frame sequences, about 2,200,000 distinct TCRbeta sequences were retained, with an average of approximately 69,000 per individual. Each individual was scored according to the count of 164 previously reported CMV-associated TCRbeta sequences and the total productive distinct TCRbeta count. A beta-binomial model was reimplemented in Python, and scikit-learn random forests with default parameters were trained on US cohort data. Classifier performance on the Belgian cohort was summarized as median AUC with percentile confidence intervals over 10,000 bootstrap iterations. The source is immuneACCESS, and TCRdb retained only in-frame sequences with V and J called. Part of the clones is not carried over; for the studies checked, unresolved V genes explain less than half of this, and the remainder is unexplained. That table supplies the V and J calls and clone size; D and trimming were determined from the DNA. The sample includes roughly 60,000 clones, with around 80% observed a single time. The ten biggest clones cover about 1% of the sample.

To note about this clone: Its antigen has not been determined. There are no base qualities to consult, and no much larger clone falls within one base.

Sequenced: memory CD4+ T cells from blood. The rearrangement joined TRBV7-9 to TRBJ2-2; 8 bases in the middle match TRBD2. This TCR derives from an adult in good health and CMV-seronegative. The CDR3 protein sequence reads: CASSPAAGDAGELFF. The nucleotide sequence reads TGTGCCAGCAGCCCCGCAGCGGGAGATGCCGGGGAGCTGTTTTTT.